Listed below are T cell receptor beta chains from one sample, sequenced in a study of spatial heterogeneity in lung cancer. MiXCR, run by TCRdb on the 5' RACE reads, gives a single entry per CDR3 protein. The sample has approximately 44,000 distinct CDR3 sequences; about 12% are singletons. Source: PBMCs, taken at surgery. These receptors were collected from a female donor with early-stage non-small cell lung cancer. CDR3s include the opening cysteine and the closing phenylalanine or tryptophan. A D gene is named only where the DNA matches it firmly. Not all rows give a size; the values are once, few, many and, for expanded clones, a class.

v_gene,len,d_gene,j_gene,abundance,CDR3aa,CDR3nt
TRBV27,16,-,TRBJ2-7,-,CASSDPGRLASYEQYF,TGTGCCAGCAGTGACCCGGGGAGACTGGCCTCCTACGAGCAGTACTTC
TRBV2,14,-,TRBJ1-5,-,CASSDGVRHQPQNF,TGTGCCAGCAGTGATGGGGTCAGGCATCAGCCCCAGAATTTT
TRBV12-3/TRBV12-4,13,TRBD1,TRBJ2-5,many,CASSPGQGETQYF,TGTGCCAGCAGTCCTGGACAGGGGGAGACCCAGTACTTC
TRBV6-5,13,TRBD1,TRBJ2-7,many,CASSQGQIHEQYF,TGTGCCAGCAGCCAGGGACAGATCCACGAGCAGTACTTC
TRBV5-1,13,-,TRBJ1-2,-,CASSLRQNYGYTF,TGCGCCAGCAGCTTACGACAGAACTATGGCTACACCTTC
TRBV3-1,16,-,TRBJ2-1,-,CASSQTKFSSYNEQFF,TGTGCCAGCAGCCAAACTAAATTCAGCTCCTACAATGAGCAGTTCTTC
TRBV10-2,16,TRBD2,TRBJ2-1,few,CASSEAGGGSYNEQFF,TGCGCCAGCAGTGAGGCCGGGGGGGGCTCCTACAATGAGCAGTTCTTC
TRBV5-1,15,-,TRBJ2-5,few,CASSLGDTSAGTQYF,TGCGCCAGCAGCTTAGGGGACACCTCGGCGGGGACCCAGTACTTC
TRBV6-1,14,-,TRBJ1-5,few,CASSEGFGNQPQHF,TGTGCCAGCAGTGAAGGCTTCGGCAATCAGCCCCAGCATTTT
TRBV5-4,14,-,TRBJ2-7,few,CASSLWPGSHEQYF,TGTGCCAGCAGCTTGTGGCCAGGGTCCCACGAGCAGTACTTC
TRBV6-4,14,TRBD2,TRBJ2-2,-,CASSELATTGELVF,TGTGCCAGCAGTGAACTAGCGACCACCGGGGAGCTGGTTTTT
TRBV19,13,-,TRBJ2-1,many,CASSPSWAVEQFF,TGTGCCAGTAGTCCCTCTTGGGCGGTGGAGCAGTTCTTC
TRBV2,12,-,TRBJ2-7,-,CASSQVTYEQYF,TGTGCCAGCAGCCAGGTAACCTACGAGCAGTACTTC
TRBV27,14,TRBD1,TRBJ2-7,many,CASSLGGQDYEQYF,TGTGCCAGCAGTTTAGGGGGACAGGACTACGAGCAGTACTTC
TRBV4-3,16,TRBD2,TRBJ2-7,few,CASSQGGTSGLYEQYF,TGCGCCAGCAGCCAAGGGGGGACTAGCGGGCTGTACGAGCAGTACTTC
TRBV7-2,15,TRBD1,TRBJ1-6,few,CASRRDSAEYSPLHF,TGTGCCAGCAGACGGGACAGCGCGGAATATTCACCCCTCCACTTT
TRBV2,14,-,TRBJ1-4,many,CASSLDRGNEKLFF,TGTGCCAGCAGTCTGGACCGGGGAAATGAAAAACTGTTTTTT
TRBV2,13,TRBD1,TRBJ1-4,few,CASTGQAFGKLFF,TGTGCCAGCACGGGACAGGCCTTCGGAAAACTGTTTTTT
TRBV20-1,16,TRBD2,TRBJ2-5,few,CSAREASGGIEETQYF,TGCAGTGCTAGAGAGGCTAGCGGGGGGATAGAAGAGACCCAGTACTTC
TRBV3-1,14,-,TRBJ1-4,few,CASSPAGDGEKLFF,TGTGCCAGCAGCCCGGCGGGGGACGGTGAAAAACTGTTTTTT
TRBV7-2,17,-,TRBJ2-5,many,CASSLQKRVTGSETQYF,TGTGCCAGCAGCTTACAAAAACGGGTTACAGGTTCAGAGACCCAGTACTTC
TRBV7-3,15,-,TRBJ2-6,-,CASSLATSGANVLTF,TGTGCCAGCAGCTTAGCCACCTCTGGGGCCAACGTCCTGACTTTC
TRBV12-3/TRBV12-4,15,-,TRBJ1-2,few,CASSLTGLSGYGYTF,TGTGCCAGCAGTTTGACAGGCTTATCGGGCTATGGCTACACCTTC
TRBV29-1,15,-,TRBJ1-2,few,CSVEDLFLGNYGYTF,TGCAGCGTTGAAGATCTATTTCTGGGTAACTATGGCTACACCTTC
TRBV7-9,16,TRBD1,TRBJ2-1,-,CASSHRTGGSYNEQFF,TGTGCCAGCAGCCACCGGACAGGGGGTTCCTACAATGAGCAGTTCTTC
TRBV5-4,14,-,TRBJ2-2,-,CASQPGQNTGELFF,TGTGCCAGCCAGCCGGGACAGAACACCGGGGAGCTGTTTTTT
TRBV19,15,-,TRBJ2-6,many,CASSMDDSGANVLTF,TGTGCCAGTAGTATGGACGACTCTGGGGCCAACGTCCTGACTTTC
TRBV20-1,15,-,TRBJ2-7,many,CSARVPTAGSYEQYF,TGCAGTGCTAGAGTTCCGACAGCAGGGTCCTACGAGCAGTACTTC
TRBV29-1,15,-,TRBJ2-1,many,CSVAPGGSSYNEQFF,TGCAGCGTTGCCCCCGGGGGTAGCTCCTACAATGAGCAGTTCTTC
TRBV5-5,13,-,TRBJ1-1,-,CASSSGPSSEAFF,TGTGCCAGCAGCTCTGGCCCGAGTTCTGAAGCTTTCTTT
TRBV28,15,TRBD1,TRBJ1-1,many,CASSYYRDRVTEAFF,TGTGCCAGCAGTTACTACCGGGACAGGGTAACTGAAGCTTTCTTT
TRBV5-1,13,-,TRBJ1-2,many,CASRGSSNYGYTF,TGCGCCAGCAGGGGATCCTCTAACTATGGCTACACCTTC
TRBV6-2/TRBV6-3,17,-,TRBJ2-7,-,CASSYSFGAGSSYEQYF,TGTGCCAGCAGTTACTCCTTCGGGGCAGGGAGCTCCTACGAGCAGTACTTC
TRBV5-1,16,TRBD2,TRBJ2-2,-,CASSTGTSVNTGELFF,TGCGCCAGCAGCACGGGGACTAGCGTAAACACCGGGGAGCTGTTTTTT
TRBV10-3,15,-,TRBJ2-5,few,CAISSRDTEKETQYF,TGTGCCATCAGCTCCCGGGACACGGAAAAAGAGACCCAGTACTTC
TRBV12-3/TRBV12-4,11,-,TRBJ2-3,few,CASSFLDTQYF,TGTGCCAGCAGTTTCTTAGATACGCAGTATTTT
TRBV7-8,12,TRBD2,TRBJ2-1,many,CASSSPGLVQFF,TGTGCCAGCAGCTCACCGGGACTAGTCCAGTTCTTC
TRBV20-1,16,TRBD2,TRBJ2-3,few,CSARESGGLGKDTQYF,TGCAGTGCTAGGGAGAGCGGGGGGCTCGGAAAAGATACGCAGTATTTT